The 7 T cell receptor beta chains given below trace back to one sample, sequenced in a study of identical twins. A single record per CDR3 protein comes from TCRdb applying MiXCR to the 5' RACE reads. The sample shows about 100,000 distinct CDR3 sequences, about 6% of them seen only once. Sequenced input: memory T cells sorted from blood. These receptors came from a woman aged 45-59 years in good health.

This clonotype was seen a handful of times. The chain combines TRBV28 with TRBJ2-3; possibly TRBD1 for D (6 bases). Germline loops: CDR1 MDHEN, CDR2 SYDVKM. The CDR3 totals 15 residues. The V end lost 5 bases, the J end lost 3 bases, and 15 bases lay between the germline ends. In DNA, the CDR3 is TGTGCCAGCAGTCCGAGAGGGGGTGGTACAGATACGCAGTATTTT. Translating it yields CASSPRGGGTDTQYF. The complete variable domain, with remaining parts taken from reference TRBV28 and TRBJ2-3, reads DVKVTQSSRYLVKRTGEKVFLECVQDMDHENMFWYRQDPGLGLRLIYFSYDVKMKEKGDIPEGYSVSREKKERFSLILESASTNQTSMYLCASSPRGGGTDTQYFGPGTRLTVL.

The table lists this clonotype with many counts. The chain has TRBV20-1 and TRBJ1-5; TRBD1 matches 7 bases. CDR3 size: 16 residues. Germline V gives CDR1 DFQATT, CDR2 SNEGSKA (reference sequence). The ends lost 3 bases at V and 0 bases at J; junction bases unmatched: 8. CDR3 DNA: TGCAGTGCTAGTGGTCAGGGGGTCCTTAGCAATCAGCCCCAGCATTTT. Amino acid sequence: CSASGQGVLSNQPQHF.

The chain combines TRBV11-2 with TRBJ2-2, with a tentative D call TRBD1 (5 bases). V was cut by 1 base and J by 7 bases, with 13 bases left in between. Germline values: CDR1 SGHAT, CDR2 FQNNGV. The CDR3 totals 15 residues. Written as DNA, the CDR3 is TGTGCCAGCAGCTTAGGGGGCCGAACCAACGGGGAGCTGTTTTTT. Translated, it gives CASSLGGRTNGELFF.

This clonotype was counted ten times or more. The CDR3 loop reads CASSGQLGRNNSPLHF. CDR3 DNA: TGTGCCAGCAGCGGACAGCTCGGAAGGAATAATTCACCCCTCCACTTT. This chain connects TRBV27 to TRBJ1-6; D perhaps matches TRBD1 (6 bases). The germline CDR1 and CDR2 sequences are MNHEY and SMNVEV (reference sequence). Trimming left V 6 bases short and J 5 bases short, with 17 bases between. The CDR3 extends over 16 amino acids.

In this sample, this clonotype turned up many times. The gene calls are TRBV11-2 and TRBJ1-1; TRBD1 matches 11 bases. The CDR3 totals 14 residues. Germline values: CDR1 SGHAT, CDR2 FQNNGV. Trimming took 4 bases from V and 7 from J; bases not matched to a gene: 5. The CDR3 is CASSSRTGGVEAFF. The DNA of the CDR3 is TGTGCCAGCAGCTCCAGGACAGGGGGCGTTGAAGCTTTCTTT.

This clonotype was seen only a few times. CDR3 sequence reads: CATSDTRQRLFF. The CDR3 DNA follows: TGTGCCACCAGTGATACAAGACAGAGACTGTTTTTT. V and J are TRBV24-1 and TRBJ1-4; D might be TRBD1 (5 bases). CDR1 is KGHDR, CDR2 SFDVKD, per germline. The length of the CDR3 is 12 residues. Trimming took 3 bases from V and 13 from J, leaving 11 bases between them.

There are many counts of this clonotype. The chain has TRBV7-6 and TRBJ1-4, with D tentatively TRBD1 (5 bases). Germline lookup yields CDR1 SGHVS and CDR2 FNYEAQ. With 4 bases removed from V and 3 bases from J, the gap between germline ends came to 12 bases. The CDR3 loop spans 15 amino acids. The DNA of the CDR3 is TGTGCCAGCAGCTCCGGGTTAGGGGCTAATGAAAAACTGTTTTTT. The encoded protein is CASSSGLGANEKLFF.